A single sample gave rise to the 14 T cell receptor beta chains below, sequenced in a study of shared T cell receptors in the human thymus. Profiling relied on immunoSEQ multiplex PCR, and the TCRdb table lists in-frame clones only, not all of them. This table holds a few hundred thousand clones, approximately 95% found once. Sequencing input: thymocytes. All receptors derive from a human donor.

The chain carries TRBV4-1 and TRBJ2-1; D assignment may be TRBD1 or TRBD2 (5 bases each). Trimming pared 4 bases from V and 8 bases from J, leaving 21 bases between. Per the germline V gene, CDR1 is MGHRA and CDR2 is YSYEKL. This CDR3 has 16 amino acids. CDR3 amino acids: CASSPDSSPEVDEQFF. The CDR3 DNA is TGCGCCAGCAGCCCCGACAGTAGTCCGGAGGTGGATGAGCAGTTCTTC.

This chain links TRBV7-6 with TRBJ1-1; no definite D call. Per the germline V gene, CDR1 is SGHVS and CDR2 is FNYEAQ. Trimming removed 5 bases from V and 5 bases from J, with 21 bases in between. This CDR3 region has 16 residues. This chain's CDR3 is CASSPISTGARTEAFF. CDR3 coding DNA: TGTGCCAGCAGCCCAATATCGACGGGCGCGCGGACTGAAGCTTTCTTT.

As DNA, the CDR3 is TGTGCCACCAACTTCCGGGACTATACACGCACAGATACGCAGTATTTT. Its protein is CATNFRDYTRTDTQYF. This chain links TRBV10-3 with TRBJ2-3; 7 bases are shared with TRBD2. CDR1 and CDR2 (germline): ENHRY, SYGVKD. The CDR3 has 16 amino acids. V gave up 10 bases and J gave up 1 base; unmatched junction bases: 14.

The V gene is TRBV27, the J gene TRBJ2-2; 10 positions match TRBD1. This CDR3 region has 15 residues. Germline V gives CDR1 MNHEY, CDR2 SMNVEV (reference sequence). Trimming took 5 bases from V and 7 from J; bases not matched to a gene: 7. The CDR3 here is CASSPGTGEDGELFF. The CDR3 DNA reads as TGTGCCAGCAGTCCGGGGACAGGGGAAGACGGGGAGCTGTTTTTT.

The chain is built from TRBV7-9 and TRBJ1-1; D perhaps matches TRBD1 (6 bases). The V gene's germline CDR1 is SEHNR and CDR2 FQNEAQ (reference sequence). The CDR3 loop spans 15 amino acids. V lost 1 base to trimming and J lost 5 bases, with 14 bases between them. In nucleotides, the CDR3 is TGTGCCAGCAGCTTAGGCCCAACAGGGCGGACTGAAGCTTTCTTT. Translating gives CASSLGPTGRTEAFF.

The V and J genes are TRBV14 and TRBJ1-1; 8 bases align to TRBD1. V dropped 3 bases and J dropped 1; count of bases not matched to a gene: 7. This CDR3 comprises 16 residues. Germline V gene sequence: CDR1 SGHDN, CDR2 FVKESK. Here the CDR3 DNA reads TGTGCCAGCAGCCATAGCTTAACAGGGGGGAACACTGAAGCTTTCTTT. Translated, it gives CASSHSLTGGNTEAFF.

This clone was found once. CDR3: CASSFGLQNTEAFF. The CDR3 DNA is TGTGCCAGCAGTTTTGGTTTGCAGAACACTGAAGCTTTCTTT. The chain joins TRBV28 to TRBJ1-1; D is unresolved. Germline loops: CDR1 MDHEN, CDR2 SYDVKM. The CDR3 totals 14 residues. Trimming removed 3 bases at V and 1 base at J, with 9 bases between.

The chain employs TRBV28 and TRBJ1-1; D gene unclear. The CDR3 consists of 13 residues. Germline V CDR1 and CDR2: MDHEN, SYDVKM. V gave up 4 bases and J gave up 4 bases, with 10 bases separating them. CDR3 residues: CASSSYKATEAFF. DNA for the CDR3: TGTGCCAGCAGTTCGTATAAGGCCACTGAAGCTTTCTTT.

The count of this clone is one. CDR3 DNA: TGTGCCAGCAGTCCAGACTTGGGGGAGCAGTACTTC. As protein: CASSPDLGEQYF. This chain links TRBV28 with TRBJ2-7; no reliable D call. Germline V lookup: CDR1 MDHEN, CDR2 SYDVKM. The CDR3 has 12 residues. V shed 5 bases and J shed 7 bases, with 12 bases lying between them.

V and J are TRBV7-2 and TRBJ2-1; no definite D call. Trimming stripped 5 bases from V and 0 bases from J, with 14 bases between. CDR3 size: 16 residues. Germline V gene data show CDR1 as SGHTA and CDR2 as FQGNSA. The CDR3 DNA is TGTGCCAGCAGCCCAGCTTGGATCTGCTCCTACAATGAGCAGTTCTTC. Translation gives CASSPAWICSYNEQFF.

J is TRBJ1-5 and V is TRBV28, with a tentative D call TRBD1 (5 bases). From germline, CDR1 is MDHEN and CDR2 SYDVKM. The CDR3 consists of 18 residues. V lost 5 bases to trimming and J lost 1 base, with 21 bases between them. In DNA, the CDR3 is TGTGCCAGCAGTCCCCTTGGGGGGGTCGGATTAAGCAATCAGCCCCAGCATTTT. This sequence encodes CASSPLGGVGLSNQPQHF. Together with reference TRBV28 and TRBJ1-5, the CDR3 gives the full variable domain: DVKVTQSSRYLVKRTGEKVFLECVQDMDHENMFWYRQDPGLGLRLIYFSYDVKMKEKGDIPEGYSVSREKKERFSLILESASTNQTSMYLCASSPLGGVGLSNQPQHFGDGTRLSIL.

The rearrangement uses TRBV6-6 and TRBJ2-1; D is ambiguous. V lost 2 bases and J lost 8, with 4 bases in between. Looked up from germline, CDR1 is MNHNY and CDR2 is SVGAGI (reference sequence). CDR3 size: 11 residues. The CDR3 loop is CASSYNDEQFF. As DNA, the CDR3 is TGTGCCAGCAGTTACAATGATGAGCAGTTCTTC.

The rearrangement uses TRBV27 and TRBJ2-7; 10 bases map to TRBD1. Trimming cost V 8 bases and J 5 bases; bases outside gene matches: 24. Germline CDR1 is MNHEY and CDR2 is SMNVEV (reference sequence). This CDR3 comprises 19 residues. The CDR3 loop reads CASAVDRGHGGGHPHEQYF. CDR3 bases: TGTGCCAGCGCCGTAGACAGGGGGCACGGGGGAGGGCATCCCCACGAGCAGTACTTC.

This clone showed up just once. The chain combines TRBV5-1 with TRBJ2-7, with 11 bases matching TRBD2. V shed 1 base and J 7 bases; nucleotides not matched to a gene: 16. This CDR3 has 18 amino acids. Germline V lookup: CDR1 SGHRS, CDR2 YFSETQ. CDR3 DNA sequence: TGCGCCAGCAGCTTGCCGGGACTAGCGGCCCATGGGGGGGGTGAGCAGTACTTC. Protein: CASSLPGLAAHGGGEQYF.